Listed below are T cell receptor beta chains from one sample, sequenced in a study of T cells in Graves' hyperthyroidism and ophthalmopathy. TCRdb reanalysed the multiplex PCR reads using MiXCR and keeps one entry per CDR3 protein. The top ten clones hold roughly 8.3% of a sample with about 840,000 distinct CDR3 sequences, over 35% of them seen once. Sequencing was carried out using blood. These receptor sequences come from a young man with Graves' hyperthyroidism. The CDR3 runs from the conserved cysteine through the conserved F or W. The order of the fields is J gene, V gene, clone size, D gene, CDR3 DNA, CDR3 protein. D genes are given only for firm matches. Clone size is given for some rows only: seen once, a few or many times, or a class if the clone is expanded.

J: TRBJ2-7
V: TRBV7-2
size: -
D: TRBD1
DNA: TGTGCCAGCTGGGACAGGGGGAAAACCTACGAGCAGTACTTC
CDR3: CASWDRGKTYEQYF

J: TRBJ2-7
V: TRBV13
size: many
D: -
DNA: TGTGCCAGCAGTGAGGGGGAGATCTACGAGCAGTACTTC
CDR3: CASSEGEIYEQYF

J: TRBJ1-2
V: TRBV12-3/TRBV12-4
size: -
D: -
DNA: TGTGCCAGCAGTTTGGGGGGGTTCAATGGCTACACCTTC
CDR3: CASSLGGFNGYTF

J: TRBJ2-2
V: TRBV7-9
size: few
D: -
DNA: TGTGCCAGCACTCTTGCCAGGACGGCCGGGGAGCTGTTTTTT
CDR3: CASTLARTAGELFF

J: TRBJ2-5
V: TRBV6-5
size: once
D: TRBD1
DNA: TGTGCCAGCGTTACAGGGGGCCATGAGACCCAGTACTTC
CDR3: CASVTGGHETQYF

J: TRBJ1-5
V: TRBV10-2
size: -
D: TRBD1
DNA: TGTGCCAGCAGTCAGGGGGGACGAAATCAGCCCCAGCATTTT
CDR3: CASSQGGRNQPQHF

J: TRBJ1-1
V: TRBV2
size: many
D: -
DNA: TGTGCCAGCATCGCAACAGGGGAAGCTTTCTTT
CDR3: CASIATGEAFF

J: TRBJ1-6
V: TRBV19
size: few
D: -
DNA: TGTGCCAGTAGTGGGAATATGGGTTCACCCCTCCACTTT
CDR3: CASSGNMGSPLHF

J: TRBJ2-6
V: TRBV19
size: -
D: -
DNA: TGTGCCAGTAGCCCAGGACTGTTCTCTGGGGCCAACGTCCTGACTTTC
CDR3: CASSPGLFSGANVLTF

J: TRBJ1-2
V: TRBV12-3/TRBV12-4
size: -
D: TRBD1
DNA: TGTGCCAGCAGCCAGCTTAAGGACAGGGGGCGCTACGGCTACACCTTC
CDR3: CASSQLKDRGRYGYTF

J: TRBJ2-2
V: TRBV7-9
size: few
D: -
DNA: TGTGCCAGCAGCTTACCCCTTAACACCGGGGAGCTGTTTTTT
CDR3: CASSLPLNTGELFF